This TCR beta chain was recovered during a study of T cells after yellow fever vaccination. The 5'RACE template-switching step produced TCR cDNA and added a universal primer site and UMIs. TCRdb re-called the 5' RACE reads through MiXCR, storing one row per CDR3 protein. The data show 320,000 or so distinct CDR3 sequences, roughly 8.3% seen once. As regards this clonotype: Its specificity is unknown.

Whole-study results and caveats: Although the secondary response was weaker, it peaked faster, at day 5 versus 15.

Material: PBMCs, obtained roughly seven weeks after the first yellow fever vaccination. This clonotype was sampled from a man between 18 and 29 years old who received the YFV17D yellow fever vaccine.

CDR3 DNA sequence: TGCAGTGCTAGAAAATTAACGGGACTAGCGGGGGAGATCGATGGTGAGCAGTTCTTC. Its translation is CSARKLTGLAGEIDGEQFF. This chain joins TRBV20-1 and TRBJ2-1; 14 nucleotides line up with TRBD2. CDR1 is DFQATT, CDR2 SNEGSKA, per germline (reference sequence). The CDR3 length is 19 residues. With V trimmed by 2 bases and J by 9 bases, 18 bases remained unmatched.